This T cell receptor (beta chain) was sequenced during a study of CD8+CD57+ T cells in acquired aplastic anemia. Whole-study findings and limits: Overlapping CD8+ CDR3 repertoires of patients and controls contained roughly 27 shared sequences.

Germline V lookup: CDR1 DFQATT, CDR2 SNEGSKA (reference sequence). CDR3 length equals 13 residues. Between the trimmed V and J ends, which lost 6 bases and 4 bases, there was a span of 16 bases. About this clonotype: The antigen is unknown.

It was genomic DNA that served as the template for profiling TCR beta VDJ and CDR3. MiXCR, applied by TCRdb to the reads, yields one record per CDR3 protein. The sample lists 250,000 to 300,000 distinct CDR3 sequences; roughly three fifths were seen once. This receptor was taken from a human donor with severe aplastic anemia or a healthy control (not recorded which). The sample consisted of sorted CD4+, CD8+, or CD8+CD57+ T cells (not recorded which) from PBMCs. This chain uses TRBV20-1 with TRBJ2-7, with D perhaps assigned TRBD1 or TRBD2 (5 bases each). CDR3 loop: CSAPARGRYEQYF. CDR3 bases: TGCAGTGCCCCTGCGAGGGGAAGGTACGAGCAGTACTTC.